This TCR beta chain was profiled in a study of tumor-infiltrating lymphocytes in primary liver carcinoma. A primer matching the constant region was used to make TCR beta cDNA from 500 to 650 ng of total RNA. Slightly modified ARM-PCR, run as three nested multiplex PCR rounds, produced the TCR beta libraries. Both of the initial two PCR rounds ran for about 9 cycles and employed TRBV1-TRBV30 forward primers alongside a C-beta reverse primer. TCRdb re-called the multiplex PCR reads through MiXCR, storing one row per CDR3 protein. This sample has around 99,000 distinct CDR3 sequences, with 68% found just once. Unsorted bulk tissue (roughly 19-30 mg) underwent RNA and DNA co-extraction. Looked up from germline, CDR1 is SGHAT and CDR2 is FQNNGV. The CDR3 contains 17 residues. Trimming took 6 bases from V and 0 from J, leaving 18 bases between them.

The V and J genes are TRBV11-2 and TRBJ2-1; D is possibly TRBD1 (6 bases). The clonotype was recovered from a middle-aged man with primary liver carcinoma and hepatitis B virus infection. Material: tumor-adjacent normal liver tissue. The CDR3 sequence is CASSHTSGQSSYNEQFF. CDR3 nucleotides: TGTGCCAGCAGTCATACATCGGGACAAAGCTCCTACAATGAGCAGTTCTTC.